Following are 21 T cell receptor beta chains from one sample sequenced in a study of shared clonotypes between healthy human individuals. TCRdb's copy holds only in-frame clones and misses some; the assay was immunoSEQ multiplex PCR. The sample shows hundreds of thousands of clones, less than 80% of them seen only once. Sequencing was performed on memory CD4+ T cells sorted from blood. Subset given: CD45RA-negative fraction. Receptors originate from a woman in her thirties in good health.

The chain carries TRBV6-5 and TRBJ2-5, with TRBD1 identical over 7 bases. The assigned J gene may be wrong: the sequence end matches TRBJ2-7 better. This CDR3 region has 12 residues. Germline V lookup: CDR1 MNHEY, CDR2 SVGAGI. CDR3 nucleotides: TGTGCCAGCAGTCGGACAGGCTACGAGCAGTACTTC. Translation: CASSRTGYEQYF.

V is TRBV2 and J is TRBJ2-4; tentatively, D is TRBD1 or TRBD2 (6 bases each). CDR1 is SNHLY and CDR2 is FYNNEI in the germline V gene. The CDR3 consists of 15 residues. V was clipped by 0 bases and J by 9 bases, with 15 bases between them. The CDR3 DNA sequence: TGTGCCAGCAGTGAAGCGGGGTTGAGGGGGGCCATTCAGTACTTC. Encoded protein: CASSEAGLRGAIQYF.

V is TRBV7-6 and J is TRBJ2-3, with 11 bases identical to TRBD2. The CDR3 is 18 residues long. Germline V gene data show CDR1 as SGHVS and CDR2 as FNYEAQ. V trimming: 5 bases; J trimming: 4 bases; junction bases outside the gene matches: 14. CDR3 sequence: CASSRAGLAGGGADTQYF. The CDR3 coding sequence is TGTGCCAGCAGCCGAGCGGGGCTAGCGGGAGGTGGGGCAGATACGCAGTATTTT.

The V gene is TRBV25-1, the J gene TRBJ2-3, with 10 bases aligning to TRBD2. The J segment lost 3 bases and the V segment lost 2 bases, leaving 5 bases of the junction unmatched. This CDR3 has 16 residues. The germline V gene encodes CDR1 MGHDK and CDR2 SYGVNS. The CDR3 coding sequence is TGTGCCAGCAGTGAAGCGGGAGCGGGAGGGACAGATACGCAGTATTTT. Translation gives CASSEAGAGGTDTQYF.

This chain uses TRBV28 with TRBJ2-3; unclear D gene. V was trimmed by 1 base and J by 4 bases, leaving 12 bases between them. Germline assignment: CDR1 MDHEN and CDR2 SYDVKM. The CDR3 loop spans 15 amino acids. This chain's CDR3 is CASSLSGISADTQYF. The CDR3 nucleotides are TGTGCCAGCAGTTTATCGGGTATCTCCGCAGATACGCAGTATTTT. Looking up the rest from reference TRBV28 and TRBJ2-3 gives the full variable domain: DVKVTQSSRYLVKRTGEKVFLECVQDMDHENMFWYRQDPGLGLRLIYFSYDVKMKEKGDIPEGYSVSREKKERFSLILESASTNQTSMYLCASSLSGISADTQYFGPGTRLTVL.

V is TRBV6-6 and J is TRBJ1-2; no clear D. Trimming removed 3 bases at V and 4 bases at J, with 15 bases between. Germline CDR1 MNHNY, CDR2 SVGAGI (reference sequence). CDR3 length equals 15 residues. CDR3 protein: CASSYPGRSSYGYTF. CDR3 DNA: TGTGCCAGCAGTTATCCCGGACGGTCAAGCTATGGCTACACCTTC.

V is TRBV6-5 and J is TRBJ1-1, with a weak D call TRBD1 (5 bases). This CDR3 is 12 amino acids long. Trimming cost V 2 bases and J 8 bases, with 9 bases left between them. Germline loops: CDR1 MNHEY, CDR2 SVGAGI. The CDR3 here is CASSYGASEAFF. The CDR3 nucleotides read TGTGCCAGCAGTTACGGGGCCTCCGAAGCTTTCTTT.

J is TRBJ2-5 and V is TRBV28; D is perhaps TRBD1 (6 bases). The CDR3 has 14 amino acids. The germline V gene has CDR1 MDHEN and CDR2 SYDVKM. V was cut by 7 bases and J by 5 bases, with 17 bases left in between. The CDR3 here is CASTGTPGVETQYF. The CDR3 DNA sequence: TGTGCCAGCACGGGGACACCTGGGGTTGAGACCCAGTACTTC.

The chain has TRBV18 and TRBJ1-2, with D perhaps TRBD1 (5 bases). This CDR3 has 15 residues. Germline V lookup: CDR1 KGHSH, CDR2 LQKENI. Trimming took 4 bases from V and 4 from J, leaving 16 bases between them. The CDR3 DNA reads as TGTGCCAGCTCACTGACTCAAGGGGACGGCTATGGCTACACCTTC. Translated: CASSLTQGDGYGYTF.

V and J are TRBV28 and TRBJ2-4, with D tentatively TRBD2 (5 bases). In germline, CDR1 is MDHEN, CDR2 SYDVKM. V was pared by 4 bases and J by 15 bases, with 16 bases between. This CDR3 spans 12 amino acids. The CDR3 loop reads CASSSRYRERYF. The CDR3 bases are TGTGCCAGCAGTTCCCGTTATAGGGAGCGGTACTTC.

The CDR3 DNA reads TGTGCCATCAGTCCCGGGACAGGGGCCCACAAGGGCTATGGCTACACCTTC. Translated: CAISPGTGAHKGYGYTF. This rearrangement joins TRBV10-3 to TRBJ1-2; 10 nucleotides line up with TRBD1. This CDR3 is built from 17 residues. The germline V gene has CDR1 ENHRY and CDR2 SYGVKD. V gave up 5 bases and J gave up 4 bases; unmatched junction bases: 13.

This rearrangement joins TRBV2 to TRBJ1-5; the D gene is possibly TRBD1 (6 bases). Per the germline V gene, CDR1 is SNHLY and CDR2 is FYNNEI. Trimming removed 8 bases from V and 10 bases from J, with 18 bases in between. The CDR3 contains 13 residues. The CDR3 reads CASGAGDAAPQHF. The CDR3 nucleotides read TGTGCCAGCGGGGCAGGGGACGCTGCACCCCAGCATTTT.

V gene TRBV7-8 combines with J gene TRBJ2-5, with D maybe TRBD2 (6 bases). The CDR3 consists of 14 residues. The V end lost 4 bases, the J end lost 3 bases, and 12 bases lay between the germline ends. The V gene's germline CDR1 is SGHVS and CDR2 FQNEAQ. The DNA of the CDR3 is TGTGCCAGCAGCTCAATCGGGAGTAAAGAGACCCAGTACTTC. It yields the protein CASSSIGSKETQYF.

The CDR3 loop is CASSHVGLWTDTQYF. In nucleotides, the CDR3 is TGCGCCAGCAGCCACGTAGGGTTGTGGACAGATACGCAGTATTTT. The chain combines TRBV4-1 with TRBJ2-3; D is undetermined. Germline V CDR1 and CDR2: MGHRA, YSYEKL. V lost 3 bases and J 3 bases, leaving 13 bases between the germline ends. The CDR3 sequence is 15 residues long.

J is TRBJ2-1 and V is TRBV7-9; no firm D call. Germline V gives CDR1 SEHNR, CDR2 FQNEAQ (reference sequence). The CDR3 is 11 residues long. The V end lost 5 bases, the J end lost 9 bases, and 8 bases lay between the germline ends. For the CDR3, the DNA is TGTGCCAGCAGCCAAGAGGTTGAGCAGTTCTTC. The encoded protein is CASSQEVEQFF.

V and J are TRBV6-1 and TRBJ2-7, with D possibly being TRBD2 (6 bases). V lost 6 bases and J lost 6, with 15 bases in between. Per the germline V gene, CDR1 is MNHNS and CDR2 is SASEGT. The CDR3 runs to 13 residues. Written as DNA, the CDR3 is TGTGCCAGCAGGTTAGCGGCCTTGGGCGAGCAGTACTTC. Its protein is CASRLAALGEQYF.

This chain connects TRBV6-5 to TRBJ1-2; 10 bases agree with TRBD1. J was trimmed by 13 bases and V by 2 bases; bases with no gene match: 10. CDR3 length: 14 residues. From germline, CDR1 is MNHEY and CDR2 SVGAGI. The CDR3 reads CASSYGTGEFGSTF. The CDR3 DNA reads as TGTGCCAGCAGTTACGGGACAGGGGAATTCGGGAGCACCTTC.

This chain joins TRBV7-9 and TRBJ2-7; D not resolved. The CDR3 runs 15 residues. Per germline, CDR1 SEHNR and CDR2 FQNEAQ (reference sequence). V gave up 5 bases and J gave up 3 bases, with 17 bases separating them. DNA of the CDR3: TGTGCCAGCAGCCAAGATGGCAGGTCAAACTACGAGCAGTACTTC. Amino acid sequence: CASSQDGRSNYEQYF. The full variable domain, in which reference TRBV7-9 and TRBJ2-7 provide the parts outside the CDR3, is DTGVSQNPRHKITKRGQNVTFRCDPISEHNRLYWYRQTLGQGPEFLTYFQNEAQLEKSRLLSDRFSAERPKGSFSTLEIQRTEQGDSAMYLCASSQDGRSNYEQYFGPGTRLTVT.

As DNA, the CDR3 is TGTGCCAGCAGCCAAGAAGGGGGTGGCGCCAAAAACATTCAGTACTTC. It codes for CASSQEGGGAKNIQYF. The chain has TRBV14 and TRBJ2-4, with a tentative D call TRBD1 (6 bases). This CDR3 contains 16 residues. Deletions cut 0 bases from V and 1 base from J, with 10 bases between. Per germline, CDR1 SGHDN and CDR2 FVKESK.

V gene TRBV18 combines with J gene TRBJ2-7, with D possibly TRBD1 on 6 matching bases. The length of the CDR3 is 16 residues. The V and J ends lost 3 bases and 2 bases respectively, with 17 bases between them. Germline-derived CDR1 and CDR2 are KGHSH and LQKENI. DNA for the CDR3: TGTGCCAGCTCACCTCGTCTGGGGGACACTCCCTACGAGCAGTACTTC. This gives the protein CASSPRLGDTPYEQYF. Variable domain in full (rest from reference TRBV18 and TRBJ2-7): NAGVMQNPRHLVRRRGQEARLRCSPMKGHSHVYWYRQLPEEGLKFMVYLQKENIIDESGMPKERFSAEFPKEGPSILRIQQVVRGDSAAYFCASSPRLGDTPYEQYFGPGTRLTVT.

The rearrangement joins TRBV5-4 to TRBJ2-3; D gene ambiguous. Germline-derived CDR1 and CDR2 are SGHNT and YYREEE (reference sequence). Trimming left V 1 base short and J 2 bases short, with 11 bases between. This CDR3 contains 15 residues. As DNA, the CDR3 is TGTGCCAGCAGCTTGCGGGCAAGCAACACAGATACGCAGTATTTT. It specifies CASSLRASNTDTQYF.